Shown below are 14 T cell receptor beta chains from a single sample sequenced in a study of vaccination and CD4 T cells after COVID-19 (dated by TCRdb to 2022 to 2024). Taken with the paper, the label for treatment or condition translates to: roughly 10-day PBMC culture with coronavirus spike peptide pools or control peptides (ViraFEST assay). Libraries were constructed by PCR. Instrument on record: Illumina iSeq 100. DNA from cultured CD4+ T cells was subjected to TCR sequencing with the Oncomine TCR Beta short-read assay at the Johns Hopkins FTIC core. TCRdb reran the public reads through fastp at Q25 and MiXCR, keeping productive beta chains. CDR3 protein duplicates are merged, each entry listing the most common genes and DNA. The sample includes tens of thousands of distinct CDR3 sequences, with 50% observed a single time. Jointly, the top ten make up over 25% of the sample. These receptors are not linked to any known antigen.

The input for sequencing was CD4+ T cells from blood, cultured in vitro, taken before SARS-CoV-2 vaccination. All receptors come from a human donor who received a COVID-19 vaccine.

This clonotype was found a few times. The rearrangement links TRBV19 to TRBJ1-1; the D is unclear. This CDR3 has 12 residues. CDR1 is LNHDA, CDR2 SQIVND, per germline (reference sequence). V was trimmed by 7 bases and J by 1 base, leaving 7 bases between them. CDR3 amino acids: CASTGGNTEAFF. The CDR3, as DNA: TGTGCCAGTACGGGCGGGAACACTGAAGCTTTCTTT. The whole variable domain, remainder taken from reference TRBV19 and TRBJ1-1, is DGGITQSPKYLFRKEGQNVTLSCEQNLNHDAMYWYRQDPGQGLRLIYYSQIVNDFQKGDIAEGYSVSREKKESFPLTVTSAQKNPTAFYLCASTGGNTEAFFGQGTRLTVV.

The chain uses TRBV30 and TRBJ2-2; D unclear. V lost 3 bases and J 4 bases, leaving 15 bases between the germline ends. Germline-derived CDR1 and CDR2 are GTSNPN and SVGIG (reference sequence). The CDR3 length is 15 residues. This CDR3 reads CAWRAGLFFTGELFF. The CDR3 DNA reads TGTGCCTGGAGGGCAGGTCTATTTTTCACCGGGGAGCTGTTTTTT. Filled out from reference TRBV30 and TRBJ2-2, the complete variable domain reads SQTIHQWPATLVQPVGSPLSLECTVEGTSNPNLYWYRQAAGRGLQLLFYSVGIGQISSEVPQNLSASRPQDRQFILSSKKLLLSDSGFYLCAWRAGLFFTGELFFGEGSRLTVL.

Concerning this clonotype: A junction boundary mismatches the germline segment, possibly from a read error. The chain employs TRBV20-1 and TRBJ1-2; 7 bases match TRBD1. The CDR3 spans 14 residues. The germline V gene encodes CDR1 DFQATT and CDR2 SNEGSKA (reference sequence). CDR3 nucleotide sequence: TGCAGTGCTTTAAACAGGGACAGCGGATATGACTACACCTTC. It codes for CSALNRDSGYDYTF.

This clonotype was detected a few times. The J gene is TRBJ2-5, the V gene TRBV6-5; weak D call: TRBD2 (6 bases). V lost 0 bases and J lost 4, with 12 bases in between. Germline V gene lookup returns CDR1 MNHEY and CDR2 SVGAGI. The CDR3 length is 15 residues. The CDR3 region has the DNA TGTGCCAGCAGTTACTCCGGGGGAAGTGGAGAGACCCAGTACTTC. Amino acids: CASSYSGGSGETQYF.

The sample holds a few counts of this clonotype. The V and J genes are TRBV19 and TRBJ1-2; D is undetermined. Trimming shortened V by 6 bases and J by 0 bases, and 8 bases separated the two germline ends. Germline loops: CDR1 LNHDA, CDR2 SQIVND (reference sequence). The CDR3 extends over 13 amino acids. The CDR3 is CASRTTANYGYTF. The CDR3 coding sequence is TGTGCCAGTAGGACGACCGCTAACTATGGCTACACCTTC.

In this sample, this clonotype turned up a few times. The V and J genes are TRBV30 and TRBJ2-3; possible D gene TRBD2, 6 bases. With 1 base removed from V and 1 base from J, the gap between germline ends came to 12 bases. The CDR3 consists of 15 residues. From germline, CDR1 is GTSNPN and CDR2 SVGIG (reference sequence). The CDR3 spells CAWSARDLGTDTQYF. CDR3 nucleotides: TGTGCCTGGAGTGCAAGGGACTTGGGCACAGATACGCAGTATTTT.

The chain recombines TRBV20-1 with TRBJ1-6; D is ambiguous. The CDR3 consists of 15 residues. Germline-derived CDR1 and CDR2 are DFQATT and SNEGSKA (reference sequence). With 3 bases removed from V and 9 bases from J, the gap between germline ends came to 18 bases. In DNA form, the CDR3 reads TGCAGTGCTAGTACCCTGAGGGATAGACGTTCACCCCTCCACTTT. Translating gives CSASTLRDRRSPLHF.

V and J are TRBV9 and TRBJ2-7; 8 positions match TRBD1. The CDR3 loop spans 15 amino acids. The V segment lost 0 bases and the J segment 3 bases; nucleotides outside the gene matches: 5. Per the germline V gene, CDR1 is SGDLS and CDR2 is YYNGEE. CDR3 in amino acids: CASSVAETGGYEQYF. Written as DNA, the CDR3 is TGTGCCAGCAGCGTAGCGGAAACAGGGGGCTACGAGCAGTACTTC.

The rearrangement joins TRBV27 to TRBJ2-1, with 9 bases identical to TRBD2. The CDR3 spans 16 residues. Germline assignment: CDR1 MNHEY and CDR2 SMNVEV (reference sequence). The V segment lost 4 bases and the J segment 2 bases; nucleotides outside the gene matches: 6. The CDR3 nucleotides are TGTGCCAGCAGTTCTCTTAGCGGGGGCCCCTACAATGAGCAGTTCTTC. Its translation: CASSSLSGGPYNEQFF.

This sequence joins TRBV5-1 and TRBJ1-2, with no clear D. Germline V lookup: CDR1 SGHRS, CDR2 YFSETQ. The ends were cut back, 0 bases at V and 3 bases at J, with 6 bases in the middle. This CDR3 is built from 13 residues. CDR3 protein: CASSLERDYGYTF. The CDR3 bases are TGCGCCAGCAGCTTGGAAAGGGACTATGGCTACACCTTC.

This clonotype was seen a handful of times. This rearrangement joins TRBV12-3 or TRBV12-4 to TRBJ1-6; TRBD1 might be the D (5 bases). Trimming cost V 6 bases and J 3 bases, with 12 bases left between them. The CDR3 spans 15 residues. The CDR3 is CASSGGTGYNSPLHF. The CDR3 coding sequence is TGTGCCAGCAGCGGCGGGACGGGCTATAATTCACCCCTCCACTTT.

The CDR3 bases are TGTGCCAGCAGCTTAAGGGCAGTATTATCCTACAATGAGCAGTTCTTC. Protein sequence: CASSLRAVLSYNEQFF. The chain links TRBV11-3 to TRBJ2-1; D not resolved. The CDR3 extends over 16 amino acids. Germline V gene data show CDR1 as SGHNT and CDR2 as YENEEA. The germline V and J ends were trimmed by 2 bases and 1 base, with 12 bases remaining between them.

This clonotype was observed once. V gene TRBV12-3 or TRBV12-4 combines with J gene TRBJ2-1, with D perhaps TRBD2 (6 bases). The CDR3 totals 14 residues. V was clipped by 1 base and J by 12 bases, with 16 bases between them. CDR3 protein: CASSLDVAGMGQFF. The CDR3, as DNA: TGTGCCAGCAGTTTAGACGTGGCGGGAATGGGGCAGTTCTTC.

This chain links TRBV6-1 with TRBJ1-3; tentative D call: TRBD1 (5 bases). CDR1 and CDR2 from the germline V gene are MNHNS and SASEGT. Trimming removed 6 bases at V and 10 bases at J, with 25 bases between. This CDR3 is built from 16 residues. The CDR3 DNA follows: TGTGCCAGCAGGAACGATCGCACGGCAGCTTGGGGGACCATATATTTT. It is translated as CASRNDRTAAWGTIYF.